The rows below give T cell receptor beta chains drawn from one sample of a study of blood T cell repertoires in COVID-19. Profiled with immunoSEQ multiplex PCR; TCRdb holds only in-frame clones, not every one. Here the sample spans about 670,000 clones, approximately 90% being singletons. The specimen sequenced was peripheral blood. The source of these receptors is a young woman with acute or convalescent COVID-19. Each CDR3 is given with its conserved first and last residue. Fields, in order: J gene, clone size, D gene, V gene, CDR3 DNA, CDR3 protein. D genes are given only for firm matches. Clone sizes are given selectively: once, few, many, or a class where the clone is expanded.

TRBJ2-2	.	TRBD1	TRBV5-1	TGCGCCAGCAGCTCAAGGACAGGGGGCGTCGACACCGGGGAGCTGTTTTTT	CASSSRTGGVDTGELFF
TRBJ1-2	.	TRBD1	TRBV5-8	TGTGCCAGCAGCTTGGGGACAGGGTATGGCTACACCTTC	CASSLGTGYGYTF
TRBJ1-2	.	.	TRBV7-9	TGTGCCAGCAGCTTCGCGCCAGGGTTGGGTGGCTACACCTTC	CASSFAPGLGGYTF
TRBJ1-2	few	TRBD1	TRBV5-4	TGTGCCAGCAGCTGGGGGACAGGGAGGTATGGCTACACCTTC	CASSWGTGRYGYTF
TRBJ2-2	.	.	TRBV6-4	TGTGCCAGCAGAGACAGCTTTCGGACCGGGGAGCTGTTTTTT	CASRDSFRTGELFF
TRBJ2-1	.	TRBD2	TRBV6-5	TGTGCCAGCAGCAGTCTAGCGGGGGGTTACAATGAGCAGTTCTTC	CASSSLAGGYNEQFF
TRBJ2-3	.	.	TRBV19	TGTGCCAGTAGTATTCCGGGGGTGAGCACAGATACGCAGTATTTT	CASSIPGVSTDTQYF
TRBJ1-1	.	.	TRBV6-4	TGTGCCAGCAGTGATTCAGGCCGTGATGAAGCTTTCTTT	CASSDSGRDEAFF
TRBJ2-7	.	TRBD1	TRBV23-1	TGCGCCAGCAGTATACCGGACAGGGCCGACGAGCAGTACTTC	CASSIPDRADEQYF
TRBJ1-1	.	.	TRBV28	TGTGCCAGCAGTCCAGTAGACAGATTCGAAGCTTTCTTT	CASSPVDRFEAFF
TRBJ1-1	.	TRBD1	TRBV19	TGTGCCAGTAGTATAGGGGACAGGGGCCCTGAAGCTTTCTTT	CASSIGDRGPEAFF
TRBJ2-2	.	TRBD1	TRBV3-1/TRBV3-2	TGTGCCAGCCTTCTTCAGGGGGCGAACACCGGGGAGCTGTTTTTT	CASLLQGANTGELFF
TRBJ1-1	.	.	TRBV30	TGTGCCTGGGACAGGCCCGCTGAAGCTTTCTTT	CAWDRPAEAFF
TRBJ2-7	.	TRBD1	TRBV30	TGTGCCTGGGGGGACAGTGCCTACGAGCAGTACTTC	CAWGDSAYEQYF
TRBJ2-2	.	TRBD2	TRBV25-1	TGTGCCAGCAGTGTTTTACTAGCGGACACCGGGGAGCTGTTTTTT	CASSVLLADTGELFF
TRBJ2-3	.	TRBD1	TRBV5-4	TGTGCCAGCAGCTTGAACAGGGGAACAGATACGCAGTATTTT	CASSLNRGTDTQYF
TRBJ1-4	.	.	TRBV5-8	TGTGCCAGCAGCCAACTGACAGCAACTAATGAAAAACTGTTTTTT	CASSQLTATNEKLFF
TRBJ1-2	.	.	TRBV30	TGTGCCTGGAGCAACGGCTATGGCTACACCTTC	CAWSNGYGYTF
TRBJ2-6	.	.	TRBV23-1	TGCGCCAGCAGTCCCCTAGCTAGAGGGGCCAACGTCCTGACTTTC	CASSPLARGANVLTF
TRBJ1-1	.	TRBD1	TRBV4-1	TGCGCCACCGGACAGGGGCGGAACACTGAAGCTTTCTTT	CATGQGRNTEAFF
TRBJ2-7	.	.	TRBV5-1	TGCGCCAGCAGCCCCCTGGGACTTTCCAGCGAGCAGTACTTC	CASSPLGLSSEQYF
TRBJ1-3	.	TRBD1	TRBV7-9	TGTGCCAGCAGCTTAGCGTGGGGCTTTTTGACAGGGTCTGGAAACACCATATATTTT	CASSLAWGFLTGSGNTIYF
TRBJ2-3	.	.	TRBV2	TGTGCCAGCAGCGAGCTGGCTAGCGGCACAGATACGCAGTATTTT	CASSELASGTDTQYF